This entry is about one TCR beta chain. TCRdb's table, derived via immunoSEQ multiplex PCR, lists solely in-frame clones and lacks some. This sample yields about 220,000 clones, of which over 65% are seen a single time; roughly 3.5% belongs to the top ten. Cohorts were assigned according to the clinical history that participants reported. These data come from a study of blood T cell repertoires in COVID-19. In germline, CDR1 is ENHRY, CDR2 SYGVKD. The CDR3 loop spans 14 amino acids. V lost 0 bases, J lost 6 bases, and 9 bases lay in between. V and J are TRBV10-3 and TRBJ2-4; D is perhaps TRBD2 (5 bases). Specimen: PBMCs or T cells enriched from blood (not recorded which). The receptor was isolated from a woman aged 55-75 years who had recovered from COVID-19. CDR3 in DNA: TGTGCCATCAGTGAGTCCGGGGAAGCAAACATTCAGTACTTC. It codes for CAISESGEANIQYF.